This T cell receptor (beta chain) is drawn from a study of shared clonotypes between healthy human individuals. Overall study findings and caveats: Naive CD4 clonotypes overlapped across a few donors at roughly 5.1%. Generally, estimated richness proved larger in naive subsets than it did in memory subsets.

Germline CDR1 reads MNHNS; CDR2 reads SASEGT. Trimming left V 2 bases short and J 9 bases short, with 17 bases between. The CDR3 runs 15 residues. As handled by the study authors: Junction-only immunoSEQ data arrived without quality scores, meaning filtering differed. The data were produced by immunoSEQ multiplex PCR, yet TCRdb's version contains in-frame clones alone and is incomplete. Clone size and the V and J calls come from that table; the DNA yielded D and trimming. Altogether 2 million to 3 million clones are present, approximately 94% being singletons, with the ten largest covering 0.36%. A note on this clone: What it recognizes is unknown.

None of the donors, who were healthy HIV-negative adults, had recently had acute infections or vaccinations. This chain connects TRBV6-1 to TRBJ1-5; no clear D. The sequenced sample consisted of naive CD4+ T cells from PBMCs. Stated subset: CD45RA+ positively selected. This TCR derives from a man in his late teens or twenties in good health. Some clones in this sample may be carry-over from other donors' samples. The CDR3 sequence: CASSERSSRESPQHF. The CDR3 DNA reads TGTGCCAGCAGTGAAAGATCGAGCCGGGAATCGCCCCAGCATTTT.